Detailed here is one TCR beta chain. What it binds is unknown. These data originate in a study of graft-versus-host responses after intestinal transplantation. Findings and limits, study-wide: There were GvH clones found in recipient marrow, and some of them appeared first in ileum or blood.

The protocol was immunoSEQ multiplex PCR, while the TCRdb copy is restricted to in-frame clones and leaves out a portion. The sample consists of about 64,000 clones, 85% to 95% of them appearing once. Germline trimming cut 4 bases from V and 1 base from J; bases unmatched to any gene: 1. CDR1 and CDR2 (germline): SGHDT, YYEEEE. CDR3 length: 14 residues. V gene TRBV5-6 combines with J gene TRBJ2-5; 10 bases match TRBD2. The sequence derives from a human donor who was the organ donor for an intestinal transplant. Sequenced material: unstimulated CD8+ T cells sorted from spleen or lymph node cells, taken before transplant. The CDR3 sequence: CASSGTSVQETQYF. In DNA, the CDR3 is TGTGCCAGCAGCGGGACTAGCGTCCAAGAGACCCAGTACTTC.